These 21 T cell receptor beta chains were sequenced from one sample in a study of T-cell memory formation after mild COVID-19. TCRdb processed the 5' RACE reads anew with MiXCR; each CDR3 protein has one entry. The table records about 110,000 distinct CDR3 sequences, roughly an eighth of them present only once. Source material: PBMCs or a T cell subset sorted from them (not recorded which). These receptors were taken from a man aged 18-30 years who had mild COVID-19 (a few samples of this study predate the infection). Cell type and time point are not known.

Comments on this clonotype: One junction end disagrees with the germline gene, perhaps due to a read error. The CDR3 reads CPSSLTGAGFGNTIYF. The CDR3 DNA is TGCCCCAGCAGCTTGACGGGGGCAGGGTTTGGAAACACCATATATTTT. The chain carries TRBV5-1 and TRBJ1-3; the D gene is possibly TRBD1 (6 bases). Germline values: CDR1 SGHRS, CDR2 YFSETQ. The CDR3 totals 16 residues.

This clonotype was counted only a few times. This chain connects TRBV28 to TRBJ2-3; D gene ambiguous. CDR1 and CDR2 (germline): MDHEN, SYDVKM. The CDR3 totals 12 residues. Trimming left V 6 bases short and J 5 bases short, with 9 bases between. The CDR3 nucleotides are TGTGCCAGCAGACTCGTAGGAGATACGCAGTATTTT. It specifies CASRLVGDTQYF.

This clonotype was seen only a few times. The rearrangement joins TRBV4-1 to TRBJ2-5; TRBD1 might be the D (5 bases). The germline CDR1 and CDR2 sequences are MGHRA and YSYEKL. The CDR3 is 15 amino acids. V lost 1 base and J lost 2, with 11 bases in between. The CDR3 protein is CASSQGIAGQETQYF. DNA of the CDR3: TGCGCCAGCAGCCAAGGGATAGCAGGGCAAGAGACCCAGTACTTC.

This clonotype was picked up a small number of times. The V call is TRBV4-3, the J call TRBJ2-3, with 12 nucleotides matching TRBD2. This CDR3 has 16 residues. V lost 3 bases to trimming and J lost 6 bases; unmatched junction nucleotides: 7. CDR1 is LGHNA, CDR2 YSLEER, per germline. CDR3 nucleotide sequence: TGCGCCAGCAGCCACCGACTAGCGGGGGACATTGATACGCAGTATTTT. Translated, it gives CASSHRLAGDIDTQYF.

The genes are TRBV5-1 and TRBJ2-1; 9 bases map to TRBD1. Trimming removed 0 bases from V and 3 bases from J; junction bases left unmatched: 1. The germline CDR1 and CDR2 sequences are SGHRS and YFSETQ. The CDR3 loop spans 15 amino acids. CDR3 sequence: CASSLGQGDYNEQFF. The CDR3 DNA reads TGCGCCAGCAGCTTGGGACAGGGGGACTACAATGAGCAGTTCTTC. The complete variable domain, with remaining parts taken from reference TRBV5-1 and TRBJ2-1, reads KAGVTQTPRYLIKTRGQQVTLSCSPISGHRSVSWYQQTPGQGLQFLFEYFSETQRNKGNFPGRFSGRQFSNSRSEMNVSTLELGDSALYLCASSLGQGDYNEQFFGPGTRLTVL.

This clonotype has just a few counts. V is TRBV4-3 and J is TRBJ2-7; 8 bases fit TRBD1. CDR1 and CDR2 (germline): LGHNA, YSLEER. This CDR3 has 15 residues. The trim removed 5 bases at V and 3 bases at J, leaving 9 bases unmatched. The CDR3 here is CASSFGQGTNYEQYF. DNA of the CDR3: TGCGCCAGCAGCTTTGGACAGGGAACAAACTACGAGCAGTACTTC.

This chain links TRBV29-1 with TRBJ2-3, with 9 bases lining up with TRBD1. The V and J ends lost 4 bases and 4 bases, in that order; junction bases with no gene match: 3. The CDR3 sequence is 13 residues long. The germline CDR1 and CDR2 sequences are SQVTM and ANQGSEA. As DNA, the CDR3 is TGCAGCGTTGGGGACAGGGTGGCAGATACGCAGTATTTT. This codes for CSVGDRVADTQYF.

The chain couples TRBV3-1 to TRBJ2-3; TRBD2 is a possible D gene (8 bases). The length of the CDR3 is 16 residues. From germline, CDR1 is LGHDT and CDR2 YNNKEL (reference sequence). The V and J ends lost 4 bases and 3 bases respectively, with 17 bases between them. CDR3 nucleotide sequence: TGTGCCAGCAGCCCCGGGAGGGGGCGTGATACAGATACGCAGTATTTT. The encoded protein is CASSPGRGRDTDTQYF.

The rearrangement links TRBV6-6 to TRBJ2-5; 11 bases match TRBD2. V lost 5 bases to trimming and J lost 8 bases; unmatched junction nucleotides: 16. Per the germline V gene, CDR1 is MNHNY and CDR2 is SVGAGI (reference sequence). The CDR3 sequence is 17 residues long. The CDR3 DNA follows: TGTGCCAGCAGTCTTAGCGGGGGGGCGATCACCCAGCAAACCCAGTACTTC. Its protein product is CASSLSGGAITQQTQYF.

This clonotype was detected a few times. The gene calls are TRBV2 and TRBJ2-7; tentative D call: TRBD2 (6 bases). Germline-derived CDR1 and CDR2 are SNHLY and FYNNEI. This CDR3 spans 12 amino acids. V was clipped by 8 bases and J by 3 bases, with 11 bases between them. In DNA form, the CDR3 reads TGTGCCAGCTATGGAGGGAGCTACGAGCAGTACTTC. This sequence encodes CASYGGSYEQYF.

The chain uses TRBV12-3 or TRBV12-4 and TRBJ1-5, with a possible D match to TRBD1 (5 bases). The CDR3 length is 14 residues. V dropped 8 bases and J dropped 7 bases, with 18 bases sitting between them. CDR3 DNA sequence: TGTGCCAGCGGATTAGCAGGGTTCGGCCAGCCCCAGCATTTT. Protein: CASGLAGFGQPQHF.

The rearrangement uses TRBV4-3 and TRBJ2-3, with D perhaps being TRBD1 or TRBD2 (5 bases each). The germline CDR1 and CDR2 sequences are LGHNA and YSLEER. V shed 0 bases and J shed 3 bases, with 22 bases lying between them. The length of the CDR3 is 19 residues. This CDR3 reads CASSQENPQTLGDTDTQYF. In DNA form, the CDR3 reads TGCGCCAGCAGCCAAGAAAACCCTCAGACCCTGGGGGATACAGATACGCAGTATTTT.

V is TRBV27 and J is TRBJ2-3, with D tentatively TRBD2 (5 bases). The germline V and J ends were trimmed by 4 bases and 4 bases, with 18 bases remaining between them. Germline lookup yields CDR1 MNHEY and CDR2 SMNVEV (reference sequence). This CDR3 contains 16 residues. CDR3 loop: CASSSGLGPLPDTQYF. DNA for the CDR3: TGTGCCAGCAGTTCCGGACTGGGCCCGCTCCCAGATACGCAGTATTTT.

There are many counts of this clonotype. The V gene is TRBV7-9, the J gene TRBJ1-6; the D gene is possibly TRBD1 (5 bases). Germline CDR1 and CDR2: SEHNR and FQNEAQ (reference sequence). This CDR3 has 14 amino acids. Trimming pared 2 bases from V and 7 bases from J, leaving 9 bases between. The CDR3 DNA is TGTGCCAGCAGCTTAACGGGGGAAAATTCACCCCTCCACTTT. Residues: CASSLTGENSPLHF.

This clonotype appeared many times. The chain couples TRBV5-1 to TRBJ2-7; TRBD1 might be the D (6 bases). Per germline, CDR1 SGHRS and CDR2 YFSETQ. V lost 0 bases, J lost 2 bases, and 18 bases lay in between. The CDR3 is 17 residues long. This CDR3 is CASSLDLTGYGAYEQYF. The CDR3 DNA is TGCGCCAGCAGCTTGGACCTTACAGGGTATGGAGCCTACGAGCAGTACTTC.

The chain links TRBV19 to TRBJ1-5; no reliable D call. V lost 1 base, J lost 8 bases, and 9 bases lay in between. The CDR3 covers 13 residues. Germline values: CDR1 LNHDA, CDR2 SQIVND (reference sequence). CDR3 nucleotide sequence: TGTGCCAGTAGTATAGGCTCGGCAGAGCCCCAGCATTTT. This codes for CASSIGSAEPQHF.

This clonotype has more than one count but fewer than ten. The CDR3 DNA sequence: TGTGCCAGCAGCTTATTGGAGCGAGGCTCCTACAATGAGCAGTTCTTC. Translated, it gives CASSLLERGSYNEQFF. V is TRBV7-8 and J is TRBJ2-1; no clear D. In germline, CDR1 is SGHVS, CDR2 FQNEAQ. Trimming took off 2 bases at V and 0 bases at J, with 11 bases between the two ends. The CDR3 consists of 16 residues.

This clonotype was counted between two and nine times. The genes are TRBV2 and TRBJ2-6, with 8 bases that match TRBD1. This CDR3 has 18 residues. After removal of 7 bases from V and 0 bases from J, the junction contained 11 bases not matched to a gene. CDR1 SNHLY and CDR2 FYNNEI come from the germline V gene. Here the CDR3 reads CASNTGGPRLSGANVLTF. In DNA form, the CDR3 reads TGTGCCAGCAACACAGGGGGACCCCGGCTCTCTGGGGCCAACGTCCTGACTTTC. Complete variable domain (other parts from reference TRBV2 and TRBJ2-6): EPEVTQTPSHQVTQMGQEVILRCVPISNHLYFYWYRQILGQKVEFLVSFYNNEISEKSEIFDDQFSVERPDGSNFTLKIRSTKLEDSAMYFCASNTGGPRLSGANVLTFGAGSRLTVL.

The chain couples TRBV12-3 or TRBV12-4 to TRBJ1-3; D is ambiguous. Trimming took 3 bases from V and 5 from J, leaving 14 bases between them. CDR3 length equals 15 residues. CDR3 sequence: CASSFVRVGRNTIYF. The CDR3 region has the DNA TGTGCCAGCAGTTTTGTGAGGGTAGGGAGAAACACCATATATTTT.

The CDR3 spells CASSLGQGLIGNTIYF. DNA of the CDR3: TGTGCCAGCAGCTTAGGGCAGGGGTTAATTGGAAACACCATATATTTT. The chain joins TRBV7-9 to TRBJ1-3, with TRBD1 as a possible D gene (6 bases). CDR1 and CDR2 (germline): SEHNR, FQNEAQ (reference sequence). The V end lost 1 base, the J end lost 3 bases, and 13 bases lay between the germline ends. The CDR3 runs to 16 residues.

The chain couples TRBV2 to TRBJ2-2; D might be TRBD2 (5 bases). The germline gives CDR1 SNHLY, CDR2 FYNNEI. V was shortened by 6 bases and J by 11 bases, with 22 bases between the two germline ends. The CDR3 sequence is 15 residues long. The DNA for the CDR3 is TGTGCCAGCAGGCCACCGGGATCCCCCTTCGGAGAGCTGTTTTTT. Translating gives CASRPPGSPFGELFF.